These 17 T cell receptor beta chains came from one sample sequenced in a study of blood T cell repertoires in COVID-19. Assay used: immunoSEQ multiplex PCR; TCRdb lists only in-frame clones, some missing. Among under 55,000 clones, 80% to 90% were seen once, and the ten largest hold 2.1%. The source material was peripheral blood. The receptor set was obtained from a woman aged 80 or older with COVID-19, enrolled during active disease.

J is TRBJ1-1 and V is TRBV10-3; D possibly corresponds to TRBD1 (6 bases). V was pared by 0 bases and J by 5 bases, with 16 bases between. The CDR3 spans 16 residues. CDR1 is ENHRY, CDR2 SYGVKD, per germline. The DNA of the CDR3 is TGTGCCATCAGTGAGTCGACTCGGGGGGGCTTGACTGAAGCTTTCTTT. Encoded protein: CAISESTRGGLTEAFF.

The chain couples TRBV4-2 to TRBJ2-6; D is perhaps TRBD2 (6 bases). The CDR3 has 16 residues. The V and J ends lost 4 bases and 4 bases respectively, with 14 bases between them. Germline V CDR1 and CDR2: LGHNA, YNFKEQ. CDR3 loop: CASSRTGVSGANVLTF. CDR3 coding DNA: TGTGCCAGCAGCCGAACGGGAGTGTCAGGGGCCAACGTCCTGACTTTC.

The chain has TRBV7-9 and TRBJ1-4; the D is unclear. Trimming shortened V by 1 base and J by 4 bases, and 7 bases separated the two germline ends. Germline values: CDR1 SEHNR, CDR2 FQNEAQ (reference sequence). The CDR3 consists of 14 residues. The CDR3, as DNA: TGTGCCAGCAGCTTAGGTCAGATTAATGAAAAACTGTTTTTT. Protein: CASSLGQINEKLFF. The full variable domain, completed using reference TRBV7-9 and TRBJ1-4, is DTGVSQNPRHKITKRGQNVTFRCDPISEHNRLYWYRQTLGQGPEFLTYFQNEAQLEKSRLLSDRFSAERPKGSFSTLEIQRTEQGDSAMYLCASSLGQINEKLFFGSGTQLSVL.

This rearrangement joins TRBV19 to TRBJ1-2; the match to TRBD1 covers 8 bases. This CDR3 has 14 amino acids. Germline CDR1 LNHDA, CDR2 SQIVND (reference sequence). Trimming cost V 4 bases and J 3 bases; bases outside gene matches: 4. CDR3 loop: CASSKDREHYGYTF. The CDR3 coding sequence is TGTGCCAGTAGTAAGGACAGGGAACACTATGGCTACACCTTC.

The CDR3 reads CASSLDRGLQPQHF. Written as DNA, the CDR3 is TGTGCCAGCAGCTTAGACAGGGGGCTTCAGCCCCAGCATTTT. This chain connects TRBV7-9 to TRBJ1-5; 9 bases line up with TRBD1. CDR3 length equals 14 residues. Germline values: CDR1 SEHNR, CDR2 FQNEAQ (reference sequence). The V gene end was trimmed by 1 base and the J gene end by 6 bases; junction bases not matched to a gene: 1.

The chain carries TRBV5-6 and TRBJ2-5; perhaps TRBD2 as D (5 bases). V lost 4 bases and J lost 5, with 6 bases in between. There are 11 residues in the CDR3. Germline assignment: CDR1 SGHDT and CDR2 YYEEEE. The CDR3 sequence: CASSRGETQYF. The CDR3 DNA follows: TGTGCCAGCAGCCGAGGGGAGACCCAGTACTTC.

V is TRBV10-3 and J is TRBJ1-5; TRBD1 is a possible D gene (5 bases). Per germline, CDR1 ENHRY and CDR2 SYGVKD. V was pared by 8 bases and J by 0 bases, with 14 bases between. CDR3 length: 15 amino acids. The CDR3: CAIGEEGLSNQPQHF. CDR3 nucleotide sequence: TGTGCCATCGGGGAGGAGGGACTTAGCAATCAGCCCCAGCATTTT.

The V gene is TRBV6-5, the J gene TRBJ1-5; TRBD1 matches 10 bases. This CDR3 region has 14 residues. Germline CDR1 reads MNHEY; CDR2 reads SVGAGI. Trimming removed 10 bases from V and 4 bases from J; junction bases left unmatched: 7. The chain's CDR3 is CATSDRGRNQPQHF. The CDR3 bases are TGTGCCACCTCAGACAGGGGGCGGAATCAGCCCCAGCATTTT.

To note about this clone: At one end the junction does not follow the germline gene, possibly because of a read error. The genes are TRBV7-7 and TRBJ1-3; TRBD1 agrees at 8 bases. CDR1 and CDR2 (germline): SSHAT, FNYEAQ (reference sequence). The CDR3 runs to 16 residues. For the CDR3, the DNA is TGTGCTAGCAGCTTAGGGGGACAGGCCTCTGGAAACACCATATATTTT. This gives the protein CASSLGGQASGNTIYF.

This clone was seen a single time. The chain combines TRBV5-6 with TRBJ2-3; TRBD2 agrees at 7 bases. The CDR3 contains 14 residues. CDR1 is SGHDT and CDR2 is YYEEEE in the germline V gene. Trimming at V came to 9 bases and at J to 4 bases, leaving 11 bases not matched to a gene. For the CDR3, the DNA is TGTGCCACTAACTACGTCGGGAGGCCAGATACGCAGTATTTT. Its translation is CATNYVGRPDTQYF.

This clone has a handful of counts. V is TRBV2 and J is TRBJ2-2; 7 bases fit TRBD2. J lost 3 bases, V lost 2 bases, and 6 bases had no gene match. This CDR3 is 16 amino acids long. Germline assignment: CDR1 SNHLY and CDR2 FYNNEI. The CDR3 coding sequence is TGTGCCAGCAGTGAATCCGGGGGGATATACACCGGGGAGCTGTTTTTT. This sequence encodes CASSESGGIYTGELFF.

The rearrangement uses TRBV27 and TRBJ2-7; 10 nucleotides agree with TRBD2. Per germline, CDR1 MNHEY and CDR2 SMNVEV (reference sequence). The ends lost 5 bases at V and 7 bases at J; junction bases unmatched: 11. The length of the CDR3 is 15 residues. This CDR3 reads CASSLSGRPRGEQYF. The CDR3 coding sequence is TGTGCCAGCAGTCTTAGCGGGAGGCCCCGGGGGGAGCAGTACTTC.

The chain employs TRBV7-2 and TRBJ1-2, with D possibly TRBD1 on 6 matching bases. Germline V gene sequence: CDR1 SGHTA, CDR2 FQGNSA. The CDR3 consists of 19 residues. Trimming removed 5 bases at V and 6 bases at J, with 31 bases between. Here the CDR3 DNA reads TGTGCCAGCAGCGTACAGGGTTTGATCCGTCCTCGAACCATTCATGGCTACACCTTC. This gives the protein CASSVQGLIRPRTIHGYTF.

Here the CDR3 reads CASSLVGWEGQYF. The CDR3 DNA follows: TGTGCCAGCAGCTTAGTAGGGTGGGAGGGGCAGTACTTC. The V call is TRBV7-8, the J call TRBJ2-7; 7 bases agree with TRBD2. The CDR3 is 13 amino acids. The junction had 6 bases not matched to a gene; V was cut back by 1 base and J by 9 bases. Germline V gene data show CDR1 as SGHVS and CDR2 as FQNEAQ.

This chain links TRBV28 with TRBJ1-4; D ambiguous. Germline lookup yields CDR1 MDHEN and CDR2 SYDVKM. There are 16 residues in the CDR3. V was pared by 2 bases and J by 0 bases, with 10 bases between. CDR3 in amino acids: CASSLEGTATNEKLFF. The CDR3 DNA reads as TGTGCCAGCAGTTTAGAGGGAACCGCAACTAATGAAAAACTGTTTTTT.

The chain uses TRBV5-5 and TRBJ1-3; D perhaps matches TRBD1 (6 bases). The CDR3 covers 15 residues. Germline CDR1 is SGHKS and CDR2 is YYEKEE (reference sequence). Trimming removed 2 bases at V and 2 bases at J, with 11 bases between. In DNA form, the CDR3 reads TGTGCCAGCAGCTTAACAGGGATGGCTGGAAACACCATATATTTT. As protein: CASSLTGMAGNTIYF.

The CDR3 DNA sequence: TGTGCCAGCAGCTTAACCAGCGGCGTAACCGGGGAGCTGTTTTTT. This translates into CASSLTSGVTGELFF. The gene calls are TRBV7-3 and TRBJ2-2; weak D call: TRBD2 (5 bases). The V end was cut by 0 bases, the J end by 5 bases, with 10 bases between. Germline V gene data show CDR1 as SGHTA and CDR2 as FQGTGA. The CDR3 is made up of 15 amino acids.